The present entry profiles one T cell receptor beta chain with its context. Ten or more counts support this clonotype. The target of this receptor is not known. Nothing much larger sits one base from this clone, and base qualities are not available. The data belong to a study of T cells in Graves' hyperthyroidism and ophthalmopathy (dated by TCRdb to the late 2010s). Context from the whole study: Peripheral blood was sampled at the time of initial diagnosis, prior to any treatment. To identify distinguishing TCR V-J signatures, a discovery cohort of about 100 patients was used, comprising 40 to 45 with Graves' ophthalmopathy and around 60 with stable Graves' hyperthyroidism. Prospective prediction of ophthalmopathy was tested in an independent validation cohort of about 19 hyperthyroidism patients and approximately 17 patients who later progressed to ophthalmopathy. The 100 discovery patients were randomly divided into training and test sets at a 7:3 ratio. In six Graves' hyperthyroidism patients, the study also compared T-cell repertoires from thyroid tissue with T-cell repertoires from blood. After blood sampling, hyperthyroidism patients were treated with methimazole at a starting dose of 30 mg daily, and ophthalmopathy patients were treated with high-dose intravenous methylprednisolone. The paper reports TCR Vbeta CDR3 sequencing of some 140 peripheral blood samples: some 44 ophthalmopathy, fewer than 80 hyperthyroidism and around 17 progressor patients. What the research found in general, with its limitations: Ophthalmopathy was separated from stable hyperthyroidism by a 13 V-J signature model, with approximately 89% sensitivity and about 81% specificity obtained in cross-validation and 80%/75% obtained in testing. Most expanded thyroid clonotypes (frequency above 0.001) were also detected in blood, suggesting blood repertoires may reflect thyroid immune responses. During validation, the model predicted progression to ophthalmopathy a median of approximately six months ahead of onset, with around 65% sensitivity and 72.22% specificity. Sample size was not statistically predetermined, and blinding of investigators to group allocation was not performed.

Stable Graves' hyperthyroidism was defined as no progression to ophthalmopathy during 18 months of follow-up. Hyperthyroidism patients were aged 18 to 65 years and newly diagnosed, with disease duration of less than 2 months. Patients with uncontrolled infections, other autoimmune diseases, pregnancy or lactation were excluded. Diagnoses relied on clinical symptoms, serum thyroxine and TRAb, thyroid ultrasound and orbital computed tomography. Ficoll-Paque density gradient centrifugation was used to isolate PBMCs from 8.5 to 10 ml of fresh peripheral blood. Total RNA was extracted using Trizol reagent, and RNA quality was assessed on an Agilent 2100 Bioanalyzer. TCR beta CDR3 regions were amplified from RNA transcripts. A first-round RT-PCR of the TCR CDR3 used the HTBI primer set with the Qiagen OneStep RT-PCR kit. Libraries were constructed in a second round of multiplex PCR, after which size selection and purification were performed. Sequencing of the libraries was done on an Illumina HiSeq2000 using paired-end 100 bp reads. Turning to the authors' computational methods: SOAPnuke was used to process the raw data, with reads discarded if the reads contained adapters or uncalled bases, had a mean Phred below 15, or lacked an exact constant-primer or identifier match. High-quality paired reads were merged using COPE v1.2.5, and each unique nucleotide sequence was defined as a clonotype. Clonotypes were aligned to IMGT TRBV, TRBD and TRBJ reference segments using MiTCR v1.1. The analysis was restricted to V-J combinations with a frequency above 0.0001, which together covered 99.2% of the repertoires. The TCS score was defined as F50 (clonal expansion) divided by E x V (chaos), with BLOSUM62-based TCRdist calculated between CDR3 peptides within each V-J. Welch's t-statistics and random forest reduced around 510 V-J features to fewer than 15, which were used in a naive Bayes classifier (R e1071). TCRdb ran its own pipeline on the public reads, namely fastp trimming at Q25 and MiXCR clone calling, and kept in-frame beta chains. One record per CDR3 amino acid sequence lists the most common genes and DNA. The V and J calls were determined by TCRdb, not by the authors. The sample table records more than 300,000 distinct CDR3 sequences; approximately 13% of these occur just once. 11% of the sample goes to the ten largest clones.

The source is a woman aged 60-75 years with Graves' hyperthyroidism. The sequencing sample was made of blood.

The CDR3 protein sequence reads: CASSLAPGLAGGNEQFF. The nucleotides are TGCGCCAGCAGCTTGGCACCGGGACTAGCGGGAGGAAATGAGCAGTTCTTC. The rearrangement combines TRBV5-1 with TRBJ2-1, with 15 central nucleotides matching TRBD2. Trimming removed 0 bases from V and 7 bases from J; the gene matches leave 5 bases unexplained. Its CDR3 holds 17 amino acids, cysteine through phenylalanine. The CDR3 DNA has 51 bases and is translated from base 1. CDR1 is given as SGHRS and CDR2 as YFSETQ, both from the germline V gene.